The source of this T cell receptor beta chain is a study of control samples from healthy donors and cancer patients. The protocol was immunoSEQ multiplex PCR, while the TCRdb copy is restricted to in-frame clones and leaves out a portion. The sample consists of 75,000 to 100,000 clones, around 88% of them appearing once. The CDR3 is made up of 14 amino acids. Germline CDR1 reads LGHNA; CDR2 reads YNFKEQ. V lost 1 base to trimming and J lost 2 bases, with 9 bases between them. The source material was blood. The chain links TRBV4-2 to TRBJ2-7; D ambiguous. The origin of this receptor is a man between 25 and 39 years old in good health. This CDR3 is CASSQATTPYEQYF. The CDR3 DNA reads TGTGCCAGCAGCCAAGCGACCACTCCCTACGAGCAGTACTTC.